The rows below give T cell receptor beta chains drawn from one sample of a study of regulatory T cells in long-lasting Graves disease. A single record per CDR3 protein comes from TCRdb applying MiXCR to the multiplex PCR reads. The repertoire holds 360,000 or so distinct CDR3 sequences, roughly 16% seen once, with around 21% in the top ten. These data are also associated with another study on T cells in Graves' hyperthyroidism and ophthalmopathy.

Sample: peripheral blood mononuclear cells (PBMCs), taken at new diagnosis, from a patient treated with antithyroid drugs. These receptors were taken from a young woman with Graves disease. CDR3s include the opening cysteine and the closing phenylalanine or tryptophan. The D gene is left open where the match is weak. Clone size is stated in some rows and not others, as once, few, many or a class when expanded.

clone_size	d_call	j_call	v_call	cdr3_aa	cdr3_nt
NA	NA	TRBJ2-5	TRBV5-1	CASSISGRWETQYF	TGCGCCAGCAGCATCTCGGGGAGATGGGAGACCCAGTACTTC
many	NA	TRBJ2-1	TRBV10-3	CAISEPRSDRSYNEQFF	TGTGCCATCAGTGAGCCACGGTCTGATAGGTCCTACAATGAGCAGTTCTTC
NA	NA	TRBJ1-5	TRBV28	CASSPRRGNGLQPQHF	TGTGCCAGCAGTCCCCGACGGGGGAACGGGCTACAGCCCCAGCATTTT
many	NA	TRBJ2-3	TRBV6-1	CASMTGHTDTQYF	TGTGCCAGCATGACCGGCCACACAGATACGCAGTATTTT
many	TRBD1	TRBJ2-7	TRBV27	CASSLQGAVGYEQYF	TGTGCCAGCAGTTTGCAGGGGGCCGTGGGCTACGAGCAGTACTTC
many	TRBD1	TRBJ2-7	TRBV13	CASGTGSYEQYF	TGTGCCAGCGGGACAGGGTCCTACGAGCAGTACTTC
many	TRBD2	TRBJ2-7	TRBV7-2	CASSLVSGGPYEQYF	TGTGCCAGCAGCTTAGTCAGCGGGGGGCCTTACGAGCAGTACTTC
few	NA	TRBJ2-5	TRBV10-3	CAISELEETQYF	TGTGCCATCAGTGAGTTGGAAGAGACCCAGTACTTC
few	TRBD2	TRBJ2-2	TRBV5-6	CASSPLIGGGRGNTGELFF	TGTGCCAGCAGCCCGCTCATCGGCGGGGGGCGCGGGAACACCGGGGAGCTGTTTTTT
many	NA	TRBJ2-7	TRBV7-9	CASSLLSLGYSSYEQYF	TGTGCCAGCAGCCTATTATCCCTAGGGTATAGCTCCTACGAGCAGTACTTC
many	TRBD2	TRBJ2-3	TRBV30	CAWSVRLAGVRDTQYF	TGTGCCTGGAGTGTACGGCTAGCGGGAGTCAGAGATACGCAGTATTTT
many	NA	TRBJ1-1	TRBV11-2	CASSAQTGRTEAFF	TGTGCCAGCAGCGCTCAAACAGGGCGAACTGAAGCTTTCTTT